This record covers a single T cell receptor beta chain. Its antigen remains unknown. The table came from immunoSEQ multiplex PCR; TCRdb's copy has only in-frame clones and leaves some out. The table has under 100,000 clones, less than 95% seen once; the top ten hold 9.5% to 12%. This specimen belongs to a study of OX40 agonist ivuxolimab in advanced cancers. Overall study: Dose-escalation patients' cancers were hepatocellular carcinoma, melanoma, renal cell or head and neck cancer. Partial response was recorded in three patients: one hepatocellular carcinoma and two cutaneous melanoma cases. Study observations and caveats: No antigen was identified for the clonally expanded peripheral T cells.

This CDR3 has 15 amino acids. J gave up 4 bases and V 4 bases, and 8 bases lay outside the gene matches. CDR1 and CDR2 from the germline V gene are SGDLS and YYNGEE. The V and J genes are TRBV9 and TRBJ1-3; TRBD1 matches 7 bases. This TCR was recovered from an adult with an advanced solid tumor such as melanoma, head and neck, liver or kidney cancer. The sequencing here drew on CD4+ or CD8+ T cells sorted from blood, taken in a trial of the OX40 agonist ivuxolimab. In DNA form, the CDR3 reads TGTGCCAGCAGCCCCGAGACAGGGTTCGGAAACACCATATATTTT. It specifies CASSPETGFGNTIYF.